These 30 T cell receptor beta chains were all obtained from the same sample, sequenced in a study of T cells in Graves' hyperthyroidism and ophthalmopathy. RNA transcripts were the template for amplifying TCR beta CDR3 regions. Using the HTBI primer set, a first-round RT-PCR was run on the TCR CDR3. TCRdb re-called the multiplex PCR reads through MiXCR, storing one row per CDR3 protein. The repertoire holds about 640,000 distinct CDR3 sequences, with about 14% as singletons. Specimen: blood. Receptor source: a woman aged 45-60 years with Graves' ophthalmopathy.

There are a few counts of this clonotype. The chain recombines TRBV4-2 with TRBJ2-7; D not resolved. The CDR3 is 13 residues long. The V end was cut by 1 base, the J end by 5 bases, with 9 bases between. Per germline, CDR1 LGHNA and CDR2 YNFKEQ. CDR3 DNA: TGTGCCAGCAGCCAAGGGCTGTGGGACGAGCAGTACTTC. It is translated as CASSQGLWDEQYF.

The chain uses TRBV20-1 and TRBJ1-6; 11 nucleotides match TRBD1. The CDR3 sequence is 13 residues long. Trimming took 7 bases from V and 9 from J; bases not matched to a gene: 5. Germline assignment: CDR1 DFQATT and CDR2 SNEGSKA (reference sequence). This CDR3 is CSGTGGAPSPLHF. The CDR3 DNA reads as TGCAGTGGGACAGGGGGCGCTCCTTCACCCCTCCACTTT.

Only a few counts were recorded for this clonotype. A clone one base away is much larger, so this may be a read error. The V call is TRBV7-8, the J call TRBJ1-2, with D maybe TRBD1 (5 bases). Germline V CDR1 and CDR2: SGHVS, FQNEAQ. This CDR3 contains 14 residues. The V and J ends lost 5 bases and 2 bases respectively, with 12 bases between them. CDR3 DNA sequence: TGTGCCAGCAGCAAAGACGGGGGGAACTATGGCTACACCTTC. Protein product: CASSKDGGNYGYTF. Full variable domain (remainder filled in from reference TRBV7-8 and TRBJ1-2): GAGVSQSPRYKVAKRGQDVALRCDPISGHVSLFWYQQALGQGPEFLTYFQNEAQLDKSGLPSDRFFAERPEGSVSTLKIQRTQQEDSAVYLCASSKDGGNYGYTFGSGTRLTVV.

This clonotype was picked up many times. Here the CDR3 DNA reads TGTGCCAGCAGCCCAAGGGGGGGCATCACTGAAGCTTTCTTT. Residues: CASSPRGGITEAFF. The chain employs TRBV7-6 and TRBJ1-1; tentative D call: TRBD1 (6 bases). CDR3 length: 14 residues. Germline V CDR1 and CDR2: SGHVS, FNYEAQ. Between the trimmed V and J ends, which lost 5 bases and 4 bases, there was a span of 14 bases.

The table lists this clonotype with many counts. The CDR3: CASSAGGFDSPLHF. The CDR3 nucleotides read TGTGCCAGCAGCGCAGGGGGGTTTGATTCACCCCTCCACTTT. This chain connects TRBV9 to TRBJ1-6, with 7 bases lining up with TRBD1. CDR3 size: 14 residues. J was trimmed by 8 bases and V by 3 bases; bases with no gene match: 5. Germline-derived CDR1 and CDR2 are SGDLS and YYNGEE.

This clonotype has a count of ten or more. V usage is TRBV29-1 and J usage is TRBJ1-1; unclear D gene. Germline V gives CDR1 SQVTM, CDR2 ANQGSEA. This CDR3 has 12 amino acids. Trimming left V 6 bases short and J 5 bases short, with 13 bases between. As DNA, the CDR3 is TGCAGCGTAGGGATTTCGAGTACTGAAGCTTTCTTT. Translation: CSVGISSTEAFF. Using reference TRBV29-1 and TRBJ1-1 for the parts outside the CDR3, the full variable domain is SAVISQKPSRDICQRGTSLTIQCQVDSQVTMMFWYRQQPGQSLTLIATANQGSEATYESGFVIDKFPISRPNLTFSTLTVSNMSPEDSSIYLCSVGISSTEAFFGQGTRLTVV.

This clonotype has only a few counts. This sequence joins TRBV6-2 or TRBV6-3 and TRBJ1-5; a possible D gene is TRBD1 (5 bases). With 4 bases removed from V and 1 base from J, the gap between germline ends came to 14 bases. Germline values: CDR1 MNHEY, CDR2 SVGEGT. This CDR3 is built from 16 residues. CDR3 nucleotides: TGTGCCAGCAGTTCTTGGGGGGTGGGAAGCAATCAGCCCCAGCATTTT. This encodes CASSSWGVGSNQPQHF.

The sample holds many counts of this clonotype. CDR3 amino acids: CASSYMTSGRVLGNNEQFF. CDR3 DNA sequence: TGTGCCAGCAGTTACATGACTAGCGGGAGGGTCCTTGGTAACAATGAGCAGTTCTTC. This chain joins TRBV6-2 or TRBV6-3 and TRBJ2-1; 14 bases map to TRBD2. The germline V gene encodes CDR1 MNHEY and CDR2 SVGEGT. The CDR3 loop spans 19 amino acids. The ends lost 2 bases at V and 5 bases at J; junction bases unmatched: 11.

This clonotype was seen ten or more times. The rearrangement links TRBV7-9 to TRBJ2-1; D possibly uses TRBD1 or TRBD2 (5 bases each). The CDR3 loop spans 14 amino acids. Per the germline V gene, CDR1 is SEHNR and CDR2 is FQNEAQ (reference sequence). The CDR3 here is CAGVERSSYNEQFF. DNA for the CDR3: TGTGCGGGGGTGGAGCGGAGCTCCTACAATGAGCAGTTCTTC.

This clonotype was recorded a few times. The rearrangement joins TRBV19 to TRBJ2-3, with D possibly matching TRBD1 (5 bases). Trimming shortened V by 4 bases and J by 1 base, and 21 bases separated the two germline ends. Germline assignment: CDR1 LNHDA and CDR2 SQIVND (reference sequence). This CDR3 is 18 amino acids long. The CDR3 region is CASSRRTSGPSGTDTQYF. The CDR3 region has the DNA TGTGCCAGTAGTAGACGGACATCCGGCCCCTCCGGCACAGATACGCAGTATTTT.

This clonotype was counted many times. The gene calls are TRBV7-9 and TRBJ2-1; TRBD2 is a possible D gene (5 bases). There are 14 residues in the CDR3. Germline-derived CDR1 and CDR2 are SEHNR and FQNEAQ (reference sequence). Trimming took 5 bases from V and 6 from J, leaving 14 bases between them. CDR3 coding DNA: TGTGCCAGCAGCCCTGGGCTAGCTCCCAATGAGCAGTTCTTC. It codes for CASSPGLAPNEQFF.

The genes are TRBV6-1 and TRBJ2-4; TRBD1 aligns across 9 bases. This CDR3 has 18 residues. The trim removed 2 bases at V and 2 bases at J, leaving 10 bases unmatched. The germline V gene has CDR1 MNHNS and CDR2 SASEGT. CDR3 nucleotides: TGTGCCAGCAGTGAAAAGGTCCGGGACAGGGTAACCAAAAACATTCAGTACTTC. As protein: CASSEKVRDRVTKNIQYF.

This clonotype came up many times. The chain uses TRBV20-1 and TRBJ2-6, with 8 bases fitting TRBD1. Germline lookup yields CDR1 DFQATT and CDR2 SNEGSKA (reference sequence). The CDR3 is 14 amino acids. V gave up 5 bases and J gave up 2 bases; unmatched junction bases: 2. CDR3 in amino acids: CSAPDRAGANVLTF. DNA for the CDR3: TGCAGTGCTCCGGACAGGGCTGGGGCCAACGTCCTGACTTTC.

This clonotype was recorded many times. V gene TRBV18 combines with J gene TRBJ1-1, with D unresolved. Between the trimmed V and J ends, which lost 0 bases and 0 bases, there was a span of 8 bases. Germline values: CDR1 KGHSH, CDR2 LQKENI. The CDR3 is 15 amino acids. DNA for the CDR3: TGTGCCAGCTCACCACCCGTTTTGGTGAACACTGAAGCTTTCTTT. As protein: CASSPPVLVNTEAFF.

This clonotype has at least ten counts. The chain is built from TRBV7-3 and TRBJ2-3; 12 nucleotides line up with TRBD2. Germline V gene sequence: CDR1 SGHTA, CDR2 FQGTGA. The trim removed 5 bases at V and 0 bases at J, leaving 3 bases unmatched. CDR3 size: 16 residues. The CDR3 protein is CASSPGTSGSTDTQYF. The CDR3, as DNA: TGTGCCAGCAGCCCAGGGACTAGCGGGAGCACAGATACGCAGTATTTT.

This clonotype has at least ten counts. The chain has TRBV6-2 or TRBV6-3 and TRBJ1-1, with D perhaps matching TRBD1 (5 bases). Germline V gene lookup returns CDR1 MNHEY and CDR2 SVGEGT. Trimming stripped 0 bases from V and 4 bases from J, with 9 bases between. The CDR3 covers 14 residues. CDR3 protein: CASSYSSRVTEAFF. CDR3 in DNA: TGTGCCAGCAGTTACTCGTCCAGGGTCACTGAAGCTTTCTTT.

The chain carries TRBV5-1 and TRBJ2-1; TRBD2 matches 9 bases. The ends lost 3 bases at V and 3 bases at J; junction bases unmatched: 4. The CDR3 consists of 15 residues. CDR1 SGHRS and CDR2 YFSETQ come from the germline V gene. The CDR3 nucleotides are TGCGCCAGCAGCTCCGGACTAGCGCGCTACAATGAGCAGTTCTTC. Protein product: CASSSGLARYNEQFF.

This clonotype appeared many times. The chain employs TRBV12-3 or TRBV12-4 and TRBJ2-1; 15 bases align to TRBD2. The J segment lost 8 bases and the V segment lost 6 bases, leaving 2 bases of the junction unmatched. The length of the CDR3 is 14 residues. The CDR3 is CASSGTSGRYEQFF. DNA of the CDR3: TGTGCCAGCAGCGGGACTAGCGGGAGGTATGAGCAGTTCTTC.

The chain employs TRBV19 and TRBJ1-2; perhaps TRBD1 as D (6 bases). The CDR3 runs 14 residues. Trimming cost V 2 bases and J 5 bases, with 12 bases left between them. In germline, CDR1 is LNHDA, CDR2 SQIVND (reference sequence). CDR3 in DNA: TGTGCCAGTAGTATATCGGCAGGGGATTATGGCTACACCTTC. Its protein product is CASSISAGDYGYTF. Using reference TRBV19 and TRBJ1-2 for the parts outside the CDR3, the full variable domain is DGGITQSPKYLFRKEGQNVTLSCEQNLNHDAMYWYRQDPGQGLRLIYYSQIVNDFQKGDIAEGYSVSREKKESFPLTVTSAQKNPTAFYLCASSISAGDYGYTFGSGTRLTVV.

The chain combines TRBV4-2 with TRBJ1-3; D gene uncertain. The germline V gene encodes CDR1 LGHNA and CDR2 YNFKEQ. V shed 0 bases and J shed 12 bases, with 9 bases lying between them. CDR3 length: 12 residues. For the CDR3, the DNA is TGTGCCAGCAGCCAAGATATGGAACACATATATTTT. As protein: CASSQDMEHIYF.

This clonotype was seen more than once but under ten times. The chain uses TRBV5-6 and TRBJ1-2, with D unresolved. This CDR3 contains 12 residues. Germline values: CDR1 SGHDT, CDR2 YYEEEE. Trimming took 5 bases from V and 7 from J, leaving 12 bases between them. DNA of the CDR3: TGTGCCAGCAGAGGTACGGTCTCTGGCTACACCTTC. This translates into CASRGTVSGYTF. Full variable domain (rest looked up from reference TRBV5-6 and TRBJ1-2): DAGVTQSPTHLIKTRGQQVTLRCSPKSGHDTVSWYQQALGQGPQFIFQYYEEEERQRGNFPDRFSGHQFPNYSSELNVNALLLGDSALYLCASRGTVSGYTFGSGTRLTVV.

The rearrangement links TRBV11-1 to TRBJ2-1; no clear D. This CDR3 spans 14 amino acids. Trimming took off 6 bases at V and 4 bases at J, with 13 bases between the two ends. Germline CDR1 reads SGHAT; CDR2 reads FQDESV (reference sequence). CDR3 in amino acids: CASSEADVYNEQFF. The DNA for the CDR3 is TGTGCCAGCAGTGAAGCCGACGTTTACAATGAGCAGTTCTTC.

The genes are TRBV20-1 and TRBJ1-1; 9 bases align to TRBD1. The germline V gene has CDR1 DFQATT and CDR2 SNEGSKA (reference sequence). The CDR3 consists of 13 residues. J gave up 6 bases and V 6 bases, and 8 bases lay outside the gene matches. CDR3 region: CSAPGQGSSEAFF. CDR3 DNA: TGCAGTGCACCCGGACAGGGGAGTTCTGAAGCTTTCTTT.

The CDR3 loop is CASSLAPEETQYF. CDR3 sequence (DNA): TGCGCCAGCAGCTTGGCCCCTGAAGAGACCCAGTACTTC. This rearrangement joins TRBV5-1 to TRBJ2-5, with no clear D. The CDR3 is made up of 13 amino acids. In germline, CDR1 is SGHRS, CDR2 YFSETQ. Trimming stripped 0 bases from V and 3 bases from J, with 6 bases between.

A note on this clonotype: A much larger clone is a single base away; this may be a read error. The chain is built from TRBV6-5 and TRBJ1-4; 7 bases are shared with TRBD1. Germline CDR1 is MNHEY and CDR2 is SVGAGI. This CDR3 is built from 17 residues. CDR3 in DNA: TGTGCCAGCAGTTCATCCCATACAGGGGCAACTAATGGAAAACTGTTTTTT. Translating gives CASSSSHTGATNGKLFF.

This CDR3 reads CASSQERDRDYGYTF. The CDR3, as DNA: TGCGCCAGCAGCCAAGAACGGGACAGGGACTATGGCTACACCTTC. J is TRBJ1-2 and V is TRBV4-3; TRBD1 agrees at 9 bases. V lost 0 bases and J lost 3; bases outside the gene matches: 2. The CDR3 has 15 amino acids. From germline, CDR1 is LGHNA and CDR2 YSLEER.

Of note for this clonotype: One junction end disagrees with the germline gene, perhaps due to a read error. J is TRBJ1-1 and V is TRBV7-9, with 8 bases aligning to TRBD1. Germline V gene lookup returns CDR1 SEHNR and CDR2 FQNEAQ (reference sequence). CDR3 length: 16 amino acids. The CDR3 protein is CARSPWTGYAGPAAFF. The CDR3 nucleotides are TGTGCCCGCAGCCCCTGGACAGGGTACGCCGGACCTGCGGCTTTCTTT.

Ten or more counts support this clonotype. This chain connects TRBV15 to TRBJ2-1; D ambiguous. With 0 bases removed from V and 7 bases from J, the gap between germline ends came to 4 bases. Germline values: CDR1 LNHNV, CDR2 YYDKDF (reference sequence). This CDR3 spans 12 amino acids. CDR3 amino acids: CATSRDRNEQFF. The CDR3 DNA sequence: TGTGCCACCAGCAGAGACAGAAATGAGCAGTTCTTC.

The sample holds many counts of this clonotype. This chain connects TRBV28 to TRBJ1-1; 8 positions agree with TRBD1. Germline assignment: CDR1 MDHEN and CDR2 SYDVKM. J was trimmed by 4 bases and V by 6 bases; bases with no gene match: 7. This CDR3 region has 14 residues. CDR3 sequence (DNA): TGTGCCAGCAGCCCGACAGGGGTAGGCACTGAAGCTTTCTTT. As protein: CASSPTGVGTEAFF.

The sample holds one count of this clonotype. A much larger clone sits a single nucleotide away, making a read error possible. The chain recombines TRBV7-2 with TRBJ2-7, with D perhaps given as TRBD1 or TRBD2 (6 bases each). CDR1 and CDR2 from the germline V gene are SGHTA and FQGNSA. The V and J ends lost 3 bases and 5 bases respectively, with 11 bases between them. This CDR3 contains 13 residues. This chain's CDR3 is CASSFWGAHEQYF. Here the CDR3 DNA reads TGTGCCAGCAGCTTTTGGGGGGCTCACGAGCAGTACTTC.